The text below deals with one TCR beta chain. The method was immunoSEQ multiplex PCR; TCRdb's version includes in-frame clones alone and lacks a portion of them. This sample carries around 150,000 clones, 80% to 95% of them seen once, and the ten largest clones take 0.69%. This CDR3 is 17 amino acids long. The V gene's germline CDR1 is SGHTA and CDR2 FQGNSA. Trimming pared 2 bases from V and 1 base from J, leaving 17 bases between. These data are taken from a study of cytomegalovirus exposure and HLA in healthy donors. The receptor was isolated from a man aged 18 to 29 in good health and CMV-seronegative. The chain is built from TRBV7-2 and TRBJ1-2; unclear D gene. The sample comprised PBMCs. This CDR3 reads CASSLKFSTNRNYGYTF. The CDR3 DNA sequence: TGTGCCAGCAGCTTAAAATTCAGTACAAATCGTAACTATGGCTACACCTTC.